This T cell receptor (beta chain) was documented in a study of technical replicates of blood from several donors. The CDR3 runs to 14 residues. CDR1 and CDR2 from the germline V gene are LNHDA and SQIVND (reference sequence). V dropped 2 bases and J dropped 10 bases, with 15 bases sitting between them. Using immunoSEQ multiplex PCR, the repertoire was profiled, and TCRdb retains in-frame clones only, with some absent. The sample lists 64,000 or so clones; roughly 96% were seen once. The V and J genes are TRBV19 and TRBJ1-5, with a tentative D call TRBD1 (5 bases). This receptor was taken from a human donor in good health. The sequenced sample was T cells isolated from PBMCs. The CDR3 sequence: CASSITGTRPPQHF. CDR3 DNA sequence: TGTGCCAGTAGTATAACAGGTACAAGGCCTCCCCAGCATTTT.